The 31 T cell receptor beta chains in this list originate from one sample, sequenced in a study of PD-1 blockade in mismatch repair-deficient tumors. Assay used: immunoSEQ multiplex PCR; TCRdb lists only in-frame clones, some missing. The table lists about 51,000 clones, about 85% of them singletons. Sequenced here: peripheral blood, sampled approximately 18 weeks after starting pembrolizumab. These receptors came from an adult with mismatch repair-deficient cancer.

The chain carries TRBV30 and TRBJ1-5, with D perhaps TRBD1 (6 bases). Per germline, CDR1 GTSNPN and CDR2 SVGIG (reference sequence). The ends were cut back, 0 bases at V and 2 bases at J, with 11 bases in the middle. This CDR3 has 15 amino acids. The CDR3 loop reads CAWSVTGARNQPQHF. The CDR3 DNA follows: TGTGCCTGGAGTGTAACGGGGGCACGCAATCAGCCCCAGCATTTT.

This chain uses TRBV27 with TRBJ1-3; D is ambiguous. The CDR3 runs to 15 residues. From germline, CDR1 is MNHEY and CDR2 SMNVEV (reference sequence). V gave up 5 bases and J gave up 0 bases, with 11 bases separating them. The CDR3 coding sequence is TGTGCCAGCAGTATGGACGGTAGCTCTGGAAACACCATATATTTT. It specifies CASSMDGSSGNTIYF.

This chain joins TRBV6-5 and TRBJ1-2; 7 bases match TRBD1. The germline V gene encodes CDR1 MNHEY and CDR2 SVGAGI. The CDR3 consists of 14 residues. V trimming: 6 bases; J trimming: 0 bases; junction bases outside the gene matches: 4. The CDR3 DNA reads TGTGCCAGCAGCCCGGGACAGTCTAACTATGGCTACACCTTC. It encodes CASSPGQSNYGYTF.

On this clone itself: At one boundary the junction diverges from the germline segment, which might be a read error. V is TRBV7-7 and J is TRBJ2-1, with TRBD2 identical over 11 bases. The CDR3 runs to 18 residues. Germline CDR1 SSHAT, CDR2 FNYEAQ (reference sequence). CDR3 loop: CASSLRLAGLGSYNEQFF. The CDR3 bases are TGTGCTAGCAGCTTGAGACTAGCGGGACTCGGCTCCTACAATGAGCAGTTCTTC.

The CDR3 loop reads CASSSVYSTDTQYF. The CDR3 DNA reads as TGTGCCAGCAGCTCAGTGTACAGCACAGATACGCAGTATTTT. The chain has TRBV14 and TRBJ2-3; D is unclear. The CDR3 covers 14 residues. V gave up 5 bases and J gave up 0 bases, with 9 bases separating them. Germline V lookup: CDR1 SGHDN, CDR2 FVKESK.

The V and J genes are TRBV27 and TRBJ2-7; 8 bases map to TRBD1. V trimming: 6 bases; J trimming: 1 base; junction bases outside the gene matches: 2. The CDR3 spans 13 residues. Germline assignment: CDR1 MNHEY and CDR2 SMNVEV (reference sequence). In DNA, the CDR3 is TGTGCCAGCAGCCAGGGGGCGTCCTACGAGCAGTACTTC. This codes for CASSQGASYEQYF.

This clone appeared a few times. The V call is TRBV4-1, the J call TRBJ1-2; 7 bases match TRBD1. CDR1 and CDR2 from the germline V gene are MGHRA and YSYEKL. This CDR3 comprises 14 residues. V trimming: 4 bases; J trimming: 4 bases; junction bases outside the gene matches: 6. CDR3 nucleotide sequence: TGCGCCAGCAGCCCAGGTCGGACAGGCTATGGCTACACCTTC. Its protein product is CASSPGRTGYGYTF.

This clone appeared a few times. The genes are TRBV30 and TRBJ1-2; a possible D gene is TRBD1 (6 bases). Trimming left V 8 bases short and J 8 bases short, with 15 bases between. Germline loops: CDR1 GTSNPN, CDR2 SVGIG (reference sequence). The CDR3 extends over 11 amino acids. The DNA for the CDR3 is TGTGCCGGCCTACAGGGACGGGGCTACACCTTC. This translates into CAGLQGRGYTF.

This chain uses TRBV7-3 with TRBJ2-1; the D gene is possibly TRBD2 (6 bases). Trimming shortened V by 5 bases and J by 2 bases, and 16 bases separated the two germline ends. The CDR3 has 16 amino acids. Per germline, CDR1 SGHTA and CDR2 FQGTGA. CDR3 coding DNA: TGTGCCAGCAGCGAATCCACTAGCTTTGCCTACAATGAGCAGTTCTTC. Translating gives CASSESTSFAYNEQFF.

This rearrangement joins TRBV29-1 to TRBJ2-1; the match to TRBD2 covers 8 bases. In germline, CDR1 is SQVTM, CDR2 ANQGSEA. V shed 6 bases, J shed 8 bases, and the junction held 12 bases outside the gene matches. The CDR3 has 14 residues. CDR3 DNA: TGCAGCGTCAGAAAGCGGGAGTTGATCGATGAGCAGTTCTTC. Amino acids: CSVRKRELIDEQFF.

The gene calls are TRBV7-8 and TRBJ2-2; 9 bases map to TRBD2. Trimming cost V 6 bases and J 2 bases; bases outside gene matches: 10. Germline assignment: CDR1 SGHVS and CDR2 FQNEAQ. The CDR3 totals 17 residues. In DNA form, the CDR3 reads TGTGCCAGCAGACGGGAGCTAGCGGGAATTAACACCGGGGAGCTGTTTTTT. Amino acid sequence: CASRRELAGINTGELFF.

V and J are TRBV2 and TRBJ1-2, with D possibly TRBD1 on 6 matching bases. From germline, CDR1 is SNHLY and CDR2 FYNNEI. With 4 bases removed from V and 0 bases from J, the gap between germline ends came to 15 bases. This CDR3 comprises 16 residues. CDR3 residues: CASSGDTIRANYGYTF. Written as DNA, the CDR3 is TGTGCCAGCAGTGGGGACACGATTAGAGCTAACTATGGCTACACCTTC. The full variable domain, its missing parts supplied by reference TRBV2 and TRBJ1-2, is EPEVTQTPSHQVTQMGQEVILRCVPISNHLYFYWYRQILGQKVEFLVSFYNNEISEKSEIFDDQFSVERPDGSNFTLKIRSTKLEDSAMYFCASSGDTIRANYGYTFGSGTRLTVV.

The chain is built from TRBV11-1 and TRBJ2-1; no clear D gene. Germline values: CDR1 SGHAT, CDR2 FQDESV (reference sequence). This CDR3 contains 14 residues. V lost 8 bases, J lost 8 bases, and 19 bases lay in between. The CDR3: CASGSQGENDEQFF. The CDR3 bases are TGTGCCAGCGGGTCCCAAGGTGAGAACGATGAGCAGTTCTTC.

In the case of this clone: A junction end diverges from the germline sequence, so it may reflect a read error. The rearrangement joins TRBV7-9 to TRBJ2-1, with 10 bases matching TRBD2. This CDR3 is 16 amino acids long. Germline V lookup: CDR1 SEHNR, CDR2 FQNEAQ (reference sequence). The CDR3 here is CASSQELAGIYNEQFF. DNA for the CDR3: TGCGCCAGCAGCCAAGAACTAGCGGGAATCTACAATGAGCAGTTCTTC. The entire variable domain, with the rest obtained from reference TRBV7-9 and TRBJ2-1, is as follows: DTGVSQNPRHKITKRGQNVTFRCDPISEHNRLYWYRQTLGQGPEFLTYFQNEAQLEKSRLLSDRFSAERPKGSFSTLEIQRTEQGDSAMYLCASSQELAGIYNEQFFGPGTRLTVL.

The chain uses TRBV5-1 and TRBJ1-2, with D unclear. The CDR3 extends over 13 amino acids. Trimming removed 1 base at V and 3 bases at J, with 7 bases between. Germline values: CDR1 SGHRS, CDR2 YFSETQ. For the CDR3, the DNA is TGCGCCAGCAGCTTGAAAGACGACTATGGCTACACCTTC. It translates to CASSLKDDYGYTF. The full variable domain, rest sourced from reference TRBV5-1 and TRBJ1-2, is KAGVTQTPRYLIKTRGQQVTLSCSPISGHRSVSWYQQTPGQGLQFLFEYFSETQRNKGNFPGRFSGRQFSNSRSEMNVSTLELGDSALYLCASSLKDDYGYTFGSGTRLTVV.

The genes are TRBV11-3 and TRBJ1-2; TRBD1 is a possible D gene (6 bases). V was clipped by 0 bases and J by 6 bases, with 14 bases between them. Germline V gene sequence: CDR1 SGHNT, CDR2 YENEEA. The CDR3 is made up of 15 amino acids. The DNA of the CDR3 is TGTGCCAGCAGCTTAGATTCCGGGCAGGGGCATGGCTACACCTTC. Amino acid sequence: CASSLDSGQGHGYTF.

The gene calls are TRBV19 and TRBJ1-2, with TRBD1 matching over 7 bases. Trimming cost V 5 bases and J 5 bases; bases outside gene matches: 5. CDR1 is LNHDA, CDR2 SQIVND, per germline (reference sequence). The CDR3 spans 13 residues. CDR3 sequence reads: CASSGTDSYGYTF. The CDR3 bases are TGTGCCAGTAGTGGGACAGACTCATATGGCTACACCTTC.

A few counts support this clone. The chain couples TRBV5-5 to TRBJ1-1; D remains unclear. Per the germline V gene, CDR1 is SGHKS and CDR2 is YYEKEE (reference sequence). The CDR3 loop spans 14 amino acids. V shed 1 base and J shed 0 bases, with 7 bases lying between them. CDR3 sequence reads: CASSLIQMNTEAFF. In nucleotides, the CDR3 is TGTGCCAGCAGCTTGATACAAATGAACACTGAAGCTTTCTTT. Filled out from reference TRBV5-5 and TRBJ1-1, the complete variable domain reads DAGVTQSPTHLIKTRGQQVTLRCSPISGHKSVSWYQQVLGQGPQFIFQYYEKEERGRGNFPDRFSARQFPNYSSELNVNALLLGDSALYLCASSLIQMNTEAFFGQGTRLTVV.

The genes are TRBV5-8 and TRBJ1-1; maybe TRBD1 (6 bases). The germline gives CDR1 SGHTS, CDR2 YDEGEE. The CDR3 has 12 amino acids. The V and J ends lost 4 bases and 8 bases respectively, with 12 bases between them. CDR3: CASSPHDREAFF. CDR3 bases: TGTGCCAGCAGCCCACACGACAGGGAAGCTTTCTTT.

The rearrangement uses TRBV6-1 and TRBJ1-1, with 9 bases matching TRBD1. Germline loops: CDR1 MNHNS, CDR2 SASEGT. The CDR3 is made up of 15 amino acids. Trimming took 8 bases from V and 4 from J; bases not matched to a gene: 11. The CDR3 coding sequence is TGTGCCAGCTGGAGAGAGGACAGGGGTACCACTGAAGCTTTCTTT. Translation gives CASWREDRGTTEAFF.

V is TRBV7-2 and J is TRBJ1-1; D is uncertain. In germline, CDR1 is SGHTA, CDR2 FQGNSA. The CDR3 runs to 16 residues. Trimming took 5 bases from V and 0 from J, leaving 16 bases between them. This CDR3 is CASSPRLDSVNTEAFF. The CDR3 region has the DNA TGTGCCAGCAGCCCCAGGCTGGACTCGGTGAACACTGAAGCTTTCTTT.

This clone was counted only a few times. The V and J genes are TRBV30 and TRBJ2-1; 9 positions match TRBD2. CDR1 and CDR2 (germline): GTSNPN, SVGIG (reference sequence). CDR3 length: 17 residues. V shed 1 base and J 0 bases; nucleotides not matched to a gene: 7. In DNA form, the CDR3 reads TGTGCCTGGAGTGGTGGCGGGAGGGGAAGCTCCTACAATGAGCAGTTCTTC. As protein: CAWSGGGRGSSYNEQFF.

The V call is TRBV19, the J call TRBJ1-2; D is possibly TRBD1 (5 bases). Germline V CDR1 and CDR2: LNHDA, SQIVND (reference sequence). The V end lost 6 bases, the J end lost 8 bases, and 19 bases lay between the germline ends. The CDR3 extends over 14 amino acids. CDR3 sequence (DNA): TGTGCCAGTAGCCCTTCCCCGATCGCAGGGGGCTACACCTTC. It yields the protein CASSPSPIAGGYTF.

The CDR3 DNA reads as TGTGCCAGCAGCTATTCTGGTGCAGGGGATAATGAAAAACTGTTTTTT. Translation gives CASSYSGAGDNEKLFF. The rearrangement joins TRBV11-2 to TRBJ1-4; weak D call: TRBD1 (6 bases). Germline loops: CDR1 SGHAT, CDR2 FQNNGV. Trimming removed 4 bases at V and 4 bases at J, with 16 bases between. The CDR3 runs 16 residues.

The chain joins TRBV30 to TRBJ1-1; TRBD1 matches at 9 bases. The V gene's germline CDR1 is GTSNPN and CDR2 SVGIG (reference sequence). V gave up 7 bases and J gave up 5 bases; unmatched junction bases: 5. The CDR3 spans 12 residues. This CDR3 is CASQGAGTEAFF. In DNA form, the CDR3 reads TGTGCCTCACAGGGGGCAGGTACTGAAGCTTTCTTT.

The genes are TRBV7-9 and TRBJ2-3; TRBD2 aligns across 10 bases. Germline CDR1 is SEHNR and CDR2 is FQNEAQ (reference sequence). The trim removed 5 bases at V and 0 bases at J, leaving 5 bases unmatched. CDR3 length: 16 amino acids. This CDR3 reads CASSNGLAESTDTQYF. DNA for the CDR3: TGTGCCAGCAGCAATGGACTAGCGGAAAGCACAGATACGCAGTATTTT.

CDR3 in DNA: TGTGCCAGCAGTTATTCTCCCCTAGCGGACAACAATGAGCAGTTCTTC. Translation gives CASSYSPLADNNEQFF. This rearrangement joins TRBV6-5 to TRBJ2-1; 7 nucleotides line up with TRBD2. The J segment lost 5 bases and the V segment lost 3 bases, leaving 10 bases of the junction unmatched. This CDR3 is built from 16 residues. Germline loops: CDR1 MNHEY, CDR2 SVGAGI.

This chain links TRBV18 with TRBJ2-3; D gene ambiguous. The CDR3 is 14 residues long. Looked up from germline, CDR1 is KGHSH and CDR2 is LQKENI. With 2 bases removed from V and 2 bases from J, the gap between germline ends came to 8 bases. The CDR3 here is CASSPAVYTDTQYF. In DNA, the CDR3 is TGTGCCAGCTCACCAGCAGTGTACACAGATACGCAGTATTTT.

The rearrangement uses TRBV19 and TRBJ1-2; possible D gene TRBD1, 5 bases. The CDR3 totals 12 residues. The germline CDR1 and CDR2 sequences are LNHDA and SQIVND (reference sequence). V gave up 6 bases and J gave up 6 bases, with 11 bases separating them. CDR3 DNA: TGTGCCAGTAGACCAGGGCAGGATGGCTACACCTTC. Translated: CASRPGQDGYTF.

The chain is built from TRBV6-6 and TRBJ1-4, with 11 bases lining up with TRBD1. Germline values: CDR1 MNHNY, CDR2 SVGAGI (reference sequence). Trimming removed 5 bases from V and 8 bases from J; junction bases left unmatched: 7. There are 15 residues in the CDR3. The CDR3 region is CASSDGQGAWEKLFF. The DNA of the CDR3 is TGTGCCAGCAGTGACGGACAGGGGGCTTGGGAAAAACTGTTTTTT.

This chain uses TRBV14 with TRBJ1-3; 8 bases are shared with TRBD1. V shed 6 bases and J 0 bases; nucleotides not matched to a gene: 13. The CDR3 covers 18 residues. Germline CDR1 reads SGHDN; CDR2 reads FVKESK. CDR3 protein: CASSPWTGPSLSGNTIYF. CDR3 DNA sequence: TGTGCCAGCAGTCCCTGGACAGGGCCTTCCCTCTCTGGAAACACCATATATTTT.